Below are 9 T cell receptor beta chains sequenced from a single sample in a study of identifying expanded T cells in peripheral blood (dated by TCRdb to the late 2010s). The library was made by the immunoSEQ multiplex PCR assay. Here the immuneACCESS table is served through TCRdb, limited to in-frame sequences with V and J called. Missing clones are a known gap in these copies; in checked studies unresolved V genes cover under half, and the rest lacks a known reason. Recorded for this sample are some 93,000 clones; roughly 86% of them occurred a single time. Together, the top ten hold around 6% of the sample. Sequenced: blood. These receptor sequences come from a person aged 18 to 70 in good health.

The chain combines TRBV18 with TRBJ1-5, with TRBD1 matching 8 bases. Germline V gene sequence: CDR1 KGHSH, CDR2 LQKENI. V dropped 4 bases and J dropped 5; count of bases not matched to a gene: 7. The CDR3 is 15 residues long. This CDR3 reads CASSHSGTGDQPQHF. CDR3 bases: TGTGCCAGCTCACACTCCGGGACAGGAGATCAGCCCCAGCATTTT.

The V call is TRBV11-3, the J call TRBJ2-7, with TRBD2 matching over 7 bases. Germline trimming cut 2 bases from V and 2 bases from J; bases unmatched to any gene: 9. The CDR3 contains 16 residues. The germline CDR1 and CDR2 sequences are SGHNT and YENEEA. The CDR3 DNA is TGTGCCAGCAGCTTAAGTGGGGCGGGAGCGGCCTACGAGCAGTACTTC. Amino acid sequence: CASSLSGAGAAYEQYF.

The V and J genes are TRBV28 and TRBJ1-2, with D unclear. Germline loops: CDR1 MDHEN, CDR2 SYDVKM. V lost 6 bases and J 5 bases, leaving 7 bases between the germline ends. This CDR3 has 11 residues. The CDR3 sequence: CASRQKYGYTF. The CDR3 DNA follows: TGTGCCAGCAGGCAGAAGTATGGCTACACCTTC.

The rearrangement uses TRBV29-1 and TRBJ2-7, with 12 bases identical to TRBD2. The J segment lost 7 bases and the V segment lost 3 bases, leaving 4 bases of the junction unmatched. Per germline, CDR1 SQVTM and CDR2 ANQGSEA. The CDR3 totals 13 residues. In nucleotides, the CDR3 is TGCAGCGTTGACACTAGCGGGGGGTATGAGCAGTACTTC. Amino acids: CSVDTSGGYEQYF.

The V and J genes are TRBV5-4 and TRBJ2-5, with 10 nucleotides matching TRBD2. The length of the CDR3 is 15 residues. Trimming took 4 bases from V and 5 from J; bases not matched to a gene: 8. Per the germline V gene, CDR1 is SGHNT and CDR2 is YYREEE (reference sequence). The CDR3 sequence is CASSPSAGGRETQYF. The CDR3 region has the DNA TGTGCCAGCAGCCCATCAGCGGGAGGGCGGGAGACCCAGTACTTC.

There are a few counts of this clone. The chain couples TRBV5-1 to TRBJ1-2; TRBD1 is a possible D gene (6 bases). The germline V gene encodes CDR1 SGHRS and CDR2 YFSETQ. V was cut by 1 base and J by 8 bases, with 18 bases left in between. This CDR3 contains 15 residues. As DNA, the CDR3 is TGCGCCAGCAGCTTGTTGCAGGGGCTTACCGCCGGCTACACCTTC. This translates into CASSLLQGLTAGYTF. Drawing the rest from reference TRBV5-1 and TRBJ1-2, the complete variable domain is KAGVTQTPRYLIKTRGQQVTLSCSPISGHRSVSWYQQTPGQGLQFLFEYFSETQRNKGNFPGRFSGRQFSNSRSEMNVSTLELGDSALYLCASSLLQGLTAGYTFGSGTRLTVV.

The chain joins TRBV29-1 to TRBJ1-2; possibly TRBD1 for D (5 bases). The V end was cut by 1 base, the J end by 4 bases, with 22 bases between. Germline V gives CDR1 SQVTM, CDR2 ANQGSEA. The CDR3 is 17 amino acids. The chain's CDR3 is CSVEGGLASPWSYGYTF. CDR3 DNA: TGCAGCGTTGAAGGGGGACTAGCTTCCCCTTGGTCCTATGGCTACACCTTC.

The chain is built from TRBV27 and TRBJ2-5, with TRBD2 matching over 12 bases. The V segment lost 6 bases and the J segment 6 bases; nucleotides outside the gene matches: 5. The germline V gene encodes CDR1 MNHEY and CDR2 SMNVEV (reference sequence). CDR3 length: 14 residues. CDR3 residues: CASSPLAGGKTQYF. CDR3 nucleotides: TGTGCCAGCAGCCCACTAGCGGGGGGTAAGACCCAGTACTTC.

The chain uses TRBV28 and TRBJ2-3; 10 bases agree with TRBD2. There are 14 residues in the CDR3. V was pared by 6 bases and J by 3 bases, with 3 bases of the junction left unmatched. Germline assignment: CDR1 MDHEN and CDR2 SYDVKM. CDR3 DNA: TGTGCCAGCAGAGGACTAGCGGAAACAGATACGCAGTATTTT. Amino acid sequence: CASRGLAETDTQYF.